The 23 T cell receptor beta chains below come from one sample, sequenced in a study of identical twins. TCRdb ran MiXCR on the 5' RACE reads and lists one entry per CDR3 protein. Here the sample spans fewer than 800,000 distinct CDR3 sequences, about 7.1% being singletons. The data also belong to a second study, concerning yellow fever vaccine responses in identical twins.

The sequencing input was PBMCs. The source is a young woman in good health.

This clonotype was recorded a few times. The chain combines TRBV20-1 with TRBJ1-4; no clear D. The CDR3 has 14 amino acids. Germline CDR1 and CDR2: DFQATT and SNEGSKA (reference sequence). V was pared by 0 bases and J by 8 bases, with 13 bases between. CDR3 loop: CSARDGSHGEKLFF. CDR3 nucleotides: TGCAGTGCTAGAGATGGAAGCCATGGGGAAAAACTGTTTTTT.

This clonotype was recorded a few times. The rearrangement uses TRBV5-1 and TRBJ2-3; TRBD1 matches at 7 bases. Germline V lookup: CDR1 SGHRS, CDR2 YFSETQ. This CDR3 has 15 amino acids. V lost 6 bases, J lost 4 bases, and 11 bases stayed unmatched. The CDR3 DNA is TGCGCCAGCAACCTCGCCGTAGGGGGCGCAGATACGCAGTATTTT. It codes for CASNLAVGGADTQYF.

The chain has TRBV11-2 and TRBJ2-7; TRBD2 aligns across 9 bases. The ends lost 5 bases at V and 1 base at J; junction bases unmatched: 9. The CDR3 has 16 residues. The germline V gene has CDR1 SGHAT and CDR2 FQNNGV. CDR3 nucleotides: TGTGCCAGCAGCCCACTTAGCGGGGGCCAATCCTACGAGCAGTACGTC. The encoded protein is CASSPLSGGQSYEQYV.

This chain joins TRBV29-1 and TRBJ2-7, with TRBD2 as a possible D gene (6 bases). This CDR3 has 13 residues. CDR1 is SQVTM, CDR2 ANQGSEA, per germline. Trimming cost V 7 bases and J 3 bases, with 16 bases left between them. The DNA of the CDR3 is TGCAGCGGGAAGGGACTCAAGGGCTACGAGCAGTACTTC. It translates to CSGKGLKGYEQYF.

Ten or more counts support this clonotype. The chain links TRBV20-1 to TRBJ1-1, with TRBD1 matching over 9 bases. Germline assignment: CDR1 DFQATT and CDR2 SNEGSKA (reference sequence). The CDR3 is made up of 13 amino acids. V lost 4 bases and J lost 10; bases outside the gene matches: 10. CDR3 nucleotide sequence: TGCAGTGCTACGAACACAGGGGGCTTGCCAGCTTTCTTT. This encodes CSATNTGGLPAFF.

Details on this clonotype: Given a much more abundant clone one base away, this may be a read error. This rearrangement joins TRBV7-3 to TRBJ2-1; 9 nucleotides agree with TRBD2. The CDR3 is 19 amino acids. In germline, CDR1 is SGHTA, CDR2 FQGTGA. CDR3 in DNA: TGTACCAGCAGTTTAGTCCCCCTGGGTGCGGGAGGGTCCTACAATGAGCAGTTCTTC. Protein product: CTSSLVPLGAGGSYNEQFF.

This clonotype was picked up a small number of times. The chain carries TRBV6-6 and TRBJ2-1; the D is unclear. CDR1 and CDR2 from the germline V gene are MNHNY and SVGAGI (reference sequence). The CDR3 has 11 amino acids. Trimming shortened V by 6 bases and J by 8 bases, and 8 bases separated the two germline ends. CDR3 sequence (DNA): TGTGCCAGCAGGACACGCGATGAGCAGTTCTTC. Its translation: CASRTRDEQFF.

This chain joins TRBV19 and TRBJ2-7, with D perhaps matching TRBD1 or TRBD2 (5 bases each). Trimming left V 4 bases short and J 1 base short, with 14 bases between. The CDR3 covers 15 residues. Germline values: CDR1 LNHDA, CDR2 SQIVND (reference sequence). The CDR3 reads CASSKAWGMSYEQYF. The DNA of the CDR3 is TGTGCCAGTAGTAAGGCGTGGGGGATGTCCTACGAGCAGTACTTC.

The rearrangement links TRBV10-2 to TRBJ2-7, with D unresolved. CDR3 size: 15 residues. The V gene lost 1 base and the J gene lost 0 bases, with 10 bases spanning the gap. The germline V gene encodes CDR1 WSHSY and CDR2 SAAADI. The CDR3 DNA sequence: TGCGCCAGCAGTGAGTTGGGGTCTCTCTCCTACGAGCAGTACTTC. Its protein product is CASSELGSLSYEQYF.

This clonotype was seen only a few times. In DNA, the CDR3 is TGCAGTGCTAGAGTAGGGACAGTCGGAGACGCTTTCTTT. It yields the protein CSARVGTVGDAFF. The rearrangement uses TRBV20-1 and TRBJ1-1; 7 bases line up with TRBD1. The V gene end was trimmed by 1 base and the J gene end by 11 bases; junction bases not matched to a gene: 10. This CDR3 is built from 13 residues. CDR1 is DFQATT and CDR2 is SNEGSKA in the germline V gene (reference sequence).

The gene calls are TRBV12-5 and TRBJ2-7; 12 nucleotides agree with TRBD1. The CDR3 covers 19 residues. With V trimmed by 2 bases and J by 3 bases, 14 bases remained unmatched. CDR1 LGHNT and CDR2 FRNRAP come from the germline V gene. The CDR3 DNA reads TGTGCTAGTGGTTTGCCATCGAGATCCGGGACAGGGGGCGGCTACGAGCAGTACTTC. Its translation is CASGLPSRSGTGGGYEQYF.

This clonotype was counted only a few times. The gene calls are TRBV28 and TRBJ2-7, with D tentatively TRBD1 (5 bases). CDR1 and CDR2 (germline): MDHEN, SYDVKM. This CDR3 is built from 14 residues. V was clipped by 5 bases and J by 3 bases, with 14 bases between them. CDR3 sequence: CASSNRQRRYEQYV. CDR3 sequence (DNA): TGTGCCAGCAGTAATAGACAGCGACGCTACGAGCAGTACGTC.

This sequence joins TRBV5-1 and TRBJ1-6, with D perhaps TRBD1 (5 bases). Trimming left V 2 bases short and J 8 bases short, with 11 bases between. The germline CDR1 and CDR2 sequences are SGHRS and YFSETQ. The CDR3 is 14 residues long. The CDR3 DNA is TGCGCCAGCAGCTTAGGACATGCGGATTCACCCCTCCACTTT. Its translation: CASSLGHADSPLHF.

This clonotype was recorded a few times. The chain links TRBV20-1 to TRBJ2-3; D is perhaps TRBD1 or TRBD2 (5 bases each). Trimming took off 3 bases at V and 8 bases at J, with 18 bases between the two ends. The CDR3 is made up of 14 amino acids. Germline V lookup: CDR1 DFQATT, CDR2 SNEGSKA (reference sequence). The CDR3 reads CSARSGPSGRTQYF. The CDR3 nucleotides read TGCAGTGCTAGGTCGGGGCCGTCCGGTCGTACGCAGTATTTT.

The genes are TRBV10-3 and TRBJ1-2, with TRBD1 identical over 9 bases. J was trimmed by 4 bases and V by 9 bases; bases with no gene match: 9. The germline CDR1 and CDR2 sequences are ENHRY and SYGVKD. This CDR3 has 14 amino acids. The CDR3 nucleotides read TGTGCCATGCACTCCGGGACAGGGTCCTATGGCTACACCTTC. Its protein is CAMHSGTGSYGYTF.

Comment on this clonotype: A much larger clone lies one base from this, so it may be a read error. The chain recombines TRBV12-3 or TRBV12-4 with TRBJ2-2, with 7 bases matching TRBD1. The CDR3 is 18 amino acids. The V and J ends lost 8 bases and 1 base, in that order; junction bases with no gene match: 16. This chain's CDR3 is CASCPRDSPLENTGELFF. The CDR3 nucleotides are TGTGCCAGCTGTCCCCGGGACAGTCCTCTGGAGAACACCGGGGAGCTGTTTTTT.

The table lists this clonotype with many counts. This chain's CDR3 is CASSMGQGRGYTF. The CDR3 DNA reads TGTGCCAGCAGTATGGGACAGGGAAGGGGCTACACCTTC. The gene calls are TRBV28 and TRBJ1-2; 9 bases fit TRBD1. The CDR3 runs 13 residues. V shed 5 bases, J shed 8 bases, and the junction held 6 bases outside the gene matches. CDR1 is MDHEN, CDR2 SYDVKM, per germline.

This clonotype appeared a few times. The chain combines TRBV7-9 with TRBJ2-7, with D perhaps TRBD1 (5 bases). Germline V gives CDR1 SEHNR, CDR2 FQNEAQ (reference sequence). The CDR3 totals 12 residues. V was shortened by 5 bases and J by 7 bases, with 12 bases between the two germline ends. CDR3: CASSAGHPEQYF. As DNA, the CDR3 is TGTGCCAGCAGCGCCGGACATCCGGAGCAGTACTTC.

A few counts support this clonotype. DNA for the CDR3: TGCGCCAGCAGCCAAGATGCAGGACGGAGGGTGGGGGAGCTGTTTTTT. Its translation is CASSQDAGRRVGELFF. The chain uses TRBV4-1 and TRBJ2-2; possible D gene TRBD2, 6 bases. The germline gives CDR1 MGHRA, CDR2 YSYEKL. V dropped 0 bases and J dropped 8 bases, with 16 bases sitting between them. The CDR3 totals 16 residues.

V usage is TRBV11-2 and J usage is TRBJ2-7, with D unclear. This CDR3 spans 13 amino acids. V shed 3 bases and J shed 3 bases, with 9 bases lying between them. The germline CDR1 and CDR2 sequences are SGHAT and FQNNGV. DNA for the CDR3: TGTGCCAGCAGCTTTCGGCCGCTCTACGAGCAGTACTTC. Protein product: CASSFRPLYEQYF.

The rearrangement joins TRBV5-1 to TRBJ1-1; D call uncertain. The ends were cut back, 0 bases at V and 6 bases at J, with 15 bases in the middle. CDR3 size: 15 residues. Germline V gives CDR1 SGHRS, CDR2 YFSETQ. The CDR3 DNA reads TGCGCCAGCAGCTTGGTGAGCGTCTCGGAAGCTGAAGCTTTCTTT. It encodes CASSLVSVSEAEAFF.

This clonotype has more than one count but fewer than ten. The J gene is TRBJ2-7, the V gene TRBV6-5; 8 bases agree with TRBD1. In germline, CDR1 is MNHEY, CDR2 SVGAGI. V trimming: 2 bases; J trimming: 6 bases; junction bases outside the gene matches: 6. The CDR3 length is 14 residues. The CDR3 loop is CASSYPATGAEQYV. Here the CDR3 DNA reads TGTGCCAGCAGTTACCCAGCGACAGGGGCCGAGCAGTACGTC.

This sequence joins TRBV7-9 and TRBJ2-5, with D tentatively TRBD2 (5 bases). CDR3 length: 15 amino acids. The V gene lost 3 bases and the J gene lost 7 bases, with 18 bases spanning the gap. Germline loops: CDR1 SEHNR, CDR2 FQNEAQ (reference sequence). DNA of the CDR3: TGTGCCAGCAGCTTGCTTCGGGGTCACGCCGTGACCCAGTACTTC. This encodes CASSLLRGHAVTQYF.